A selection of T cell receptor beta chains follows, all from one sample in a study of CD8 T cells in Susac syndrome. TCRdb itself ran the immunoSEQ multiplex PCR reads through MiXCR, one entry per CDR3 protein. The table includes about 300,000 distinct CDR3 sequences, 89% detected once. The sample consisted of CD8+ T cells from PBMCs. These receptors were obtained from a human donor with multiple sclerosis. Each CDR3 is given with its conserved first and last residue.

>TRBV20-1|TRBJ2-7
CSAMASLTRTVSYEQYF
>TRBV19|TRBJ2-4
CASSIGQGLAKNIQYF
>TRBV6-2/TRBV6-3|TRBJ2-1
CASSYPGVSDNEQFF
>TRBV15|TRBJ2-5
CATSRGATGLQETQYF
>TRBV2|TRBJ1-1
CASSEGSAVENTEAFF
>TRBV12-3/TRBV12-4|TRBJ2-1
CASSLGTQASASYNEQFF
>TRBV27|TRBJ2-4
CASSLNQGVVKNIQYF
>TRBV27|TRBJ2-1
CASTGGDYSKGQFF
>TRBV28|TRBJ1-1
CATQGNFGDTEAFF
>TRBV7-9|TRBJ2-7
CASSLPAGGRDEQYF
>TRBV4-3|TRBJ2-1
CASSQDREGVYNEQFF
>TRBV28|TRBJ2-1
CASSLGTAYNEQFF
>TRBV30|TRBJ1-2
CAWVQGESYGYTF
>TRBV10-3|TRBJ2-1
CAISEGGRGDEQFF
>TRBV6-5|TRBJ2-7
CASSYSRTGYEQYF
>TRBV20-1|TRBJ2-1
CSASMGQVGYEQFF
>TRBV6-1|TRBJ1-1
CASSDWVNTEAFF
>TRBV6-5|TRBJ2-1
CASSYNHYNEQFF
>TRBV2|TRBJ1-4
CASSARDGATNEKLFF
>TRBV4-1|TRBJ2-7
CASSQDQEGHSYEQYF
>TRBV5-1|TRBJ2-7
CASSAGDSSYEQYF
>TRBV21-1|TRBJ1-5
CASSLTGTGNQPQHF
>TRBV28|TRBJ2-3
CASSLAGPDTQYF
>TRBV7-9|TRBJ1-1
CASSLGQGFSEAFF
>TRBV28|TRBJ2-7
CASSLLAVTYEQYF
>TRBV9|TRBJ2-1
CASSATSGRSYNEQFF
>TRBV4-3|TRBJ2-1
CASRSTGGSEQFF
>TRBV29-1|TRBJ2-7
CSVGGTASSYEQYF
>TRBV13|TRBJ2-7
CASSPGLQPHYEQYF
>TRBV30|TRBJ2-2
CAWSVALAGELFF
>TRBV15|TRBJ2-7
CATSRAGQAVWNEQYF
>TRBV24-1|TRBJ2-1
CATSDLRAGDINEQFF
>TRBV9|TRBJ2-2
CASRPGGASNTGELFF
>TRBV6-2/TRBV6-3|TRBJ1-1
CASRFRGGTEAFF
>TRBV27|TRBJ2-7
CASSSNPAYEQYF
>TRBV27|TRBJ2-7
CASSLLLAAGLEQYF
>TRBV10-3|TRBJ1-2
CAISGEGVNGYTF
>TRBV20-1|TRBJ2-5
CSARETVGGETQYF
>TRBV2|TRBJ1-2
CASSAGQGTPTNNYGYTF
>TRBV7-8|TRBJ2-1
CASSPSGMGNEQFF
>TRBV2|TRBJ2-6
CASSDFVAGANVLTF
>TRBV27|TRBJ2-3
CASSLYRTDTQYF
>TRBV4-2|TRBJ1-3
CASSPPGNSGNTIYF
>TRBV5-5|TRBJ2-1
CASSPQWQGLNEQFF
>TRBV20-1|TRBJ2-2
CSARIGGWGTGELFF
>TRBV28|TRBJ2-5
CASSPSPADQETQYF
>TRBV12-3/TRBV12-4|TRBJ1-2
CASSFGDKGSYGYTF
>TRBV27|TRBJ2-7
CASSGDGRSYEQYF
>TRBV4-3|TRBJ1-4
CASSQDSSWGLATNEKLFF
>TRBV30|TRBJ2-2
CAWSRETGNTGELFF
>TRBV7-2|TRBJ1-1
CASSLDGAGYTEAFF
>TRBV6-1|TRBJ1-2
CASSDGALSYGYTF